The rows below give T cell receptor beta chains drawn from one sample of a study of blood T cell repertoires in COVID-19. Only in-frame clones appear in the TCRdb table, and some are missing; sequencing was by immunoSEQ multiplex PCR. Among approximately 250,000 clones listed, 88% were seen once. Sequenced material: peripheral blood. Every receptor here comes from a woman in her sixties or seventies with COVID-19, enrolled during active disease. CDR3s include the opening cysteine and the closing phenylalanine or tryptophan. A D gene is named only where the DNA matches it firmly. Part of the rows lack a size; the others show once, few, many or a class for expanded clones.

V: TRBV14; J: TRBJ2-1; size: NA; D: NA; CDR3: CASSPYNNEQFF; DNA: TGTGCCAGCAGCCCCTATAACAATGAGCAGTTCTTC
V: TRBV5-5; J: TRBJ1-2; size: NA; D: TRBD1; CDR3: CASSPGQGTTNYGYTF; DNA: TGTGCCAGCAGCCCCGGACAGGGCACCACTAACTATGGCTACACCTTC
V: TRBV10-3; J: TRBJ2-5; size: NA; D: NA; CDR3: CASEQGNQETQYF; DNA: TGTGCCTCTGAGCAGGGGAACCAAGAGACCCAGTACTTC
V: TRBV7-3; J: TRBJ2-1; size: NA; D: TRBD2; CDR3: CASSRTGTSLDEQFF; DNA: TGTGCCAGCAGTCGTACCGGGACTAGCCTCGATGAGCAGTTCTTC
V: TRBV7-9; J: TRBJ2-3; size: NA; D: TRBD2; CDR3: CASSFPGGAGGSTDTQYF; DNA: TGTGCCAGCAGCTTCCCCGGTGGGGCGGGAGGTAGCACAGATACGCAGTATTTT
V: TRBV18; J: TRBJ2-7; size: NA; D: TRBD1; CDR3: CASSPFPTGGVSPSYEQYF; DNA: TGTGCCAGCTCACCGTTCCCAACAGGGGGCGTATCTCCTTCCTACGAGCAGTACTTC
V: TRBV28; J: TRBJ2-2; size: NA; D: NA; CDR3: CASHFKGRVTGELFF; DNA: TGTGCCAGCCATTTTAAGGGCAGGGTCACCGGGGAGCTGTTTTTT
V: TRBV5-1; J: TRBJ2-1; size: NA; D: NA; CDR3: CASGRLTRDAGHEQFF; DNA: TGCGCCAGCGGCCGCCTTACTAGGGATGCGGGGCATGAGCAGTTCTTC
V: TRBV10-3; J: TRBJ1-1; size: NA; D: NA; CDR3: CAISPGGTEAFF; DNA: TGTGCCATCAGTCCGGGAGGCACTGAAGCTTTCTTT
V: TRBV6-2/TRBV6-3; J: TRBJ2-1; size: NA; D: TRBD2; CDR3: CASSYPTPSGKGNEQFF; DNA: TGTGCCAGCAGTTACCCTACCCCTAGCGGGAAAGGCAATGAGCAGTTCTTC
V: TRBV11-3; J: TRBJ2-3; size: NA; D: NA; CDR3: CASSQRGGIGTDTQYF; DNA: TGTGCCAGCAGCCAAAGGGGCGGGATCGGGACAGATACGCAGTATTTT
V: TRBV30; J: TRBJ1-1; size: NA; D: TRBD1; CDR3: CAWRTGTANTEAFF; DNA: TGTGCCTGGAGGACCGGGACAGCGAACACTGAAGCTTTCTTT
V: TRBV24-1; J: TRBJ1-6; size: NA; D: NA; CDR3: CATSDLRRMGLILTLHF; DNA: TGTGCCACCAGTGATTTAAGGAGGATGGGCCTGATTCTTACCCTCCACTTT
V: TRBV5-6; J: TRBJ2-2; size: NA; D: NA; CDR3: CASRELGGELFF; DNA: TGTGCCAGCAGGGAACTAGGCGGGGAGCTGTTTTTT
V: TRBV6-5; J: TRBJ1-1; size: NA; D: NA; CDR3: CASSLTRKKMNTEAFF; DNA: TGTGCCAGCAGTTTAACCAGGAAAAAGATGAACACTGAAGCTTTCTTT
V: TRBV5-6; J: TRBJ1-4; size: NA; D: NA; CDR3: CASSKTANEKLFF; DNA: TGTGCCAGCAGCAAGACTGCGAATGAAAAACTGTTTTTT
V: TRBV5-1; J: TRBJ1-4; size: once; D: NA; CDR3: CASSSRPNEKLFF; DNA: TGCGCCAGCAGTTCCAGGCCTAATGAAAAACTGTTTTTT
V: TRBV3-1/TRBV3-2; J: TRBJ2-1; size: NA; D: NA; CDR3: CASSQGARDYNEQFF; DNA: TGTGCCAGCAGCCAGGGGGCGCGCGACTACAATGAGCAGTTCTTC
V: TRBV19; J: TRBJ1-1; size: NA; D: NA; CDR3: CASDGGQMNTEAFF; DNA: TGTGCCTCCGACGGTGGGCAGATGAACACTGAAGCTTTCTTT
V: TRBV30; J: TRBJ1-1; size: NA; D: NA; CDR3: CAWSDTRNTEAFF; DNA: TGTGCCTGGAGTGATACCAGGAACACTGAAGCTTTCTTT
V: TRBV27; J: TRBJ2-7; size: once; D: NA; CDR3: CASRGWGDYEQYF; DNA: TGTGCCAGCAGGGGATGGGGGGACTACGAGCAGTACTTC
V: TRBV27; J: TRBJ1-1; size: once; D: TRBD1; CDR3: CASSLSGTGGFTEAFF; DNA: TGTGCCAGCAGTTTATCAGGGACAGGGGGTTTCACTGAAGCTTTCTTT
V: TRBV6-6; J: TRBJ1-1; size: NA; D: NA; CDR3: CATGRGGNTEAFF; DNA: TGTGCCACCGGAAGGGGCGGGAACACTGAAGCTTTCTTT
V: TRBV4-1; J: TRBJ1-2; size: NA; D: TRBD1; CDR3: CASSQDPQGANLGYTF; DNA: TGCGCCAGCAGCCAAGACCCACAGGGGGCGAATCTTGGCTACACCTTC
V: TRBV27; J: TRBJ2-1; size: NA; D: TRBD2; CDR3: CASSLTSGRNEQFF; DNA: TGTGCCAGCAGTTTAACTAGCGGGAGAAATGAGCAGTTCTTC
V: TRBV6-2/TRBV6-3; J: TRBJ1-2; size: NA; D: NA; CDR3: CASSFRRNYGYTF; DNA: TGTGCCAGCAGTTTTCGCAGGAACTATGGCTACACCTTC
V: TRBV5-1; J: TRBJ2-7; size: NA; D: NA; CDR3: CASSLAQAPYEQYF; DNA: TGCGCCAGCAGCTTGGCACAAGCGCCCTACGAGCAGTACTTC
V: TRBV7-8; J: TRBJ1-1; size: NA; D: NA; CDR3: CASSIGGGHMNTEAFF; DNA: TGTGCCAGCTCTATAGGGGGGGGCCACATGAACACTGAAGCTTTCTTT
V: TRBV28; J: TRBJ1-3; size: NA; D: TRBD1; CDR3: CASSFPGQVPSGNTIYF; DNA: TGTGCCAGCAGTTTTCCGGGACAGGTTCCCTCTGGAAACACCATATATTTT
V: TRBV13; J: TRBJ2-7; size: NA; D: TRBD2; CDR3: CASSVGLAGNEQYF; DNA: TGTGCCAGCAGCGTGGGACTAGCGGGAAACGAGCAGTACTTC
V: TRBV30; J: TRBJ1-6; size: NA; D: TRBD1; CDR3: CAWRVSGRGYSPLHF; DNA: TGTGCCTGGAGGGTAAGCGGCAGGGGGTATTCACCCCTCCACTTT
V: TRBV30; J: TRBJ2-6; size: NA; D: NA; CDR3: CAWSAPAVSGANVLTF; DNA: TGTGCCTGGAGTGCGCCAGCGGTCTCTGGGGCCAACGTCCTGACTTTC
V: TRBV6-5; J: TRBJ1-6; size: NA; D: NA; CDR3: CASSSPGGLLHF; DNA: TGTGCCAGCAGTTCGCCCGGAGGGCTCCTCCACTTT
V: TRBV5-6; J: TRBJ1-1; size: NA; D: NA; CDR3: CASSLGHLGTEAFF; DNA: TGTGCCAGCAGCCTGGGACACCTCGGCACTGAAGCTTTCTTT
V: TRBV24-1; J: TRBJ2-1; size: NA; D: TRBD1; CDR3: CASGTGANNEQFF; DNA: TGTGCCTCCGGGACAGGGGCGAACAATGAGCAGTTCTTC
V: TRBV29-1; J: TRBJ1-2; size: NA; D: TRBD1; CDR3: CSVDRGQGEDYGYTF; DNA: TGCAGCGTTGATAGAGGTCAGGGGGAGGACTATGGCTACACCTTC
V: TRBV5-1; J: TRBJ2-7; size: NA; D: NA; CDR3: CASSSNAGYEQYF; DNA: TGCGCCAGCAGCAGTAACGCCGGCTACGAGCAGTACTTC
V: TRBV2; J: TRBJ1-5; size: NA; D: NA; CDR3: CASRGRFLDQPQHF; DNA: TGTGCCAGCAGGGGCAGGTTTCTCGATCAGCCCCAGCATTTT
V: TRBV2; J: TRBJ1-3; size: NA; D: NA; CDR3: CASSILRGSGGNTIYF; DNA: TGTGCCAGCAGCATTCTGCGGGGGAGCGGCGGAAACACCATATATTTT
V: TRBV18; J: TRBJ2-1; size: NA; D: TRBD1; CDR3: CASSPVSGQGNEQFF; DNA: TGTGCCAGCTCACCGGTATCGGGACAGGGTAATGAGCAGTTCTTC
V: TRBV4-1; J: TRBJ2-1; size: NA; D: NA; CDR3: CASSHTRGGNEQFF; DNA: TGCGCCAGCAGCCACACTAGGGGAGGCAATGAGCAGTTCTTC
V: TRBV27; J: TRBJ1-5; size: NA; D: TRBD1; CDR3: CATGAQGARNHQPQHF; DNA: TGTGCCACAGGAGCGCAGGGGGCGCGGAATCATCAGCCCCAGCATTTT
V: TRBV19; J: TRBJ1-4; size: NA; D: TRBD1; CDR3: CASSAQQGRPTNEKLFF; DNA: TGTGCCAGTAGTGCTCAACAGGGGCGGCCAACTAATGAAAAACTGTTTTTT
V: TRBV6-6; J: TRBJ1-5; size: NA; D: TRBD1; CDR3: CASSGGQGTQPQHF; DNA: TGTGCCAGCAGTGGGGGACAGGGGACTCAGCCCCAGCATTTT
V: TRBV30; J: TRBJ2-7; size: NA; D: TRBD1; CDR3: CAWRRQGRLYEQYF; DNA: TGTGCCTGGAGACGACAGGGGCGGCTCTACGAGCAGTACTTC
V: TRBV18; J: TRBJ1-1; size: NA; D: NA; CDR3: CASSPPPGGTEAFF; DNA: TGTGCCAGCTCACCACCGCCGGGGGGCACTGAAGCTTTCTTT